One and the same sample provided the 9 T cell receptor beta chains below, sequenced in a study of T cell responses to AZD1222 COVID-19 vaccine. The method was immunoSEQ multiplex PCR; TCRdb's version includes in-frame clones alone and lacks a portion of them. This table holds approximately 82,000 clones, roughly 92% found once. The material was peripheral blood, obtained 28 days after the second AZD1222 dose. The receptor source for this set is an adult who received the AZD1222 COVID-19 vaccine.

This chain joins TRBV7-6 and TRBJ2-1, with 13 bases aligning to TRBD2. V shed 7 bases, J shed 6 bases, and the junction held 3 bases outside the gene matches. Germline V gene sequence: CDR1 SGHVS, CDR2 FNYEAQ. This CDR3 has 14 residues. The CDR3 sequence is CASTTSGGANEQFF. CDR3 nucleotides: TGTGCCAGCACTACTAGCGGGGGGGCCAATGAGCAGTTCTTC. Together with reference TRBV7-6 and TRBJ2-1, the CDR3 gives the full variable domain: GAGVSQSPRYKVTKRGQDVALRCDPISGHVSLYWYRQALGQGPEFLTYFNYEAQQDKSGLPNDRFSAERPEGSISTLTIQRTEQRDSAMYRCASTTSGGANEQFFGPGTRLTVL.

The V call is TRBV19, the J call TRBJ1-4; D uncertain. The germline V gene encodes CDR1 LNHDA and CDR2 SQIVND (reference sequence). The CDR3 totals 12 residues. Trimming cost V 3 bases and J 8 bases, with 7 bases left between them. The CDR3 protein is CASSITAEKLFF. The DNA of the CDR3 is TGTGCCAGTAGTATTACGGCGGAAAAACTGTTTTTT. The complete variable domain, with remaining parts taken from reference TRBV19 and TRBJ1-4, reads DGGITQSPKYLFRKEGQNVTLSCEQNLNHDAMYWYRQDPGQGLRLIYYSQIVNDFQKGDIAEGYSVSREKKESFPLTVTSAQKNPTAFYLCASSITAEKLFFGSGTQLSVL.

The V and J genes are TRBV4-1 and TRBJ2-5; 13 bases are shared with TRBD2. Germline assignment: CDR1 MGHRA and CDR2 YSYEKL. The CDR3 spans 16 residues. Trimming cost V 4 bases and J 7 bases; bases outside gene matches: 9. The CDR3 is CASSPGLAGIYGTQYF. In nucleotides, the CDR3 is TGCGCCAGCAGCCCGGGACTAGCGGGGATCTATGGGACCCAGTACTTC.

V usage is TRBV3-1 (or the pseudogene TRBV3-2) and J usage is TRBJ1-1; D may be TRBD1 (5 bases). There are 13 residues in the CDR3. Per the germline V gene, CDR1 is LGHDT and CDR2 is YNNKEL (reference sequence). The V gene lost 7 bases and the J gene lost 0 bases, with 9 bases spanning the gap. As DNA, the CDR3 is TGTGCCAGCAAGGCAGGGATGAACACTGAAGCTTTCTTT. Amino acid sequence: CASKAGMNTEAFF.

The chain is built from TRBV29-1 and TRBJ1-1, with D possibly being TRBD1 (6 bases). CDR3 length: 13 amino acids. V was shortened by 6 bases and J by 1 base, with 12 bases between the two germline ends. Per germline, CDR1 SQVTM and CDR2 ANQGSEA. The chain's CDR3 is CSVERGGNTEAFF. CDR3 in DNA: TGCAGCGTAGAGAGAGGGGGGAACACTGAAGCTTTCTTT.

V gene TRBV18 combines with J gene TRBJ1-1, with TRBD1 as a possible D gene (6 bases). CDR1 is KGHSH and CDR2 is LQKENI in the germline V gene. The CDR3 totals 15 residues. With 3 bases removed from V and 0 bases from J, the gap between germline ends came to 11 bases. The CDR3 reads CASSPSGQLNTEAFF. The CDR3 nucleotides are TGTGCCAGCTCACCGTCCGGACAGTTGAACACTGAAGCTTTCTTT.

The chain is built from TRBV7-9 and TRBJ1-3, with D unresolved. The V and J ends lost 5 bases and 0 bases respectively, with 14 bases between them. The CDR3 runs 16 residues. The V gene's germline CDR1 is SEHNR and CDR2 FQNEAQ (reference sequence). The CDR3 spells CASSRSAGPSGNTIYF. In nucleotides, the CDR3 is TGTGCCAGCAGCCGAAGTGCCGGCCCCTCTGGAAACACCATATATTTT.

The J gene is TRBJ1-6, the V gene TRBV11-3, with 9 bases identical to TRBD1. CDR3 length equals 17 residues. The junction had 6 bases not matched to a gene; V was cut back by 2 bases and J by 4 bases. In germline, CDR1 is SGHNT, CDR2 YENEEA. The DNA for the CDR3 is TGTGCCAGCAGCTTAATGGGGACAGGGTGGTATAATTCACCCCTCCACTTT. Translation: CASSLMGTGWYNSPLHF. Combining the CDR3 with reference TRBV11-3 and TRBJ1-6 gives the whole variable domain EAGVVQSPRYKIIEKKQPVAFWCNPISGHNTLYWYLQNLGQGPELLIRYENEEAVDDSQLPKDRFSAERLKGVDSTLKIQPAELGDSAVYLCASSLMGTGWYNSPLHFGNGTRLTVT.

The J gene is TRBJ2-4, the V gene TRBV6-2 or TRBV6-3; 7 bases fit TRBD2. This CDR3 has 16 residues. Germline trimming cut 5 bases from V and 9 bases from J; bases unmatched to any gene: 16. CDR1 MNHEY and CDR2 SVGEGT come from the germline V gene. In DNA, the CDR3 is TGTGCCAGCAGTGCCACCGGGACTACCGGTCGCGGCATTCAGTACTTC. Encoded protein: CASSATGTTGRGIQYF.